Listed here are 24 T cell receptor beta chains from one sample, sequenced in a study of shared clonotypes between healthy human individuals. Repertoires were generated with immunoSEQ multiplex PCR, while TCRdb's copy carries only in-frame clones and drops some. This table has under 2.5 million clones, 92% appearing once. What was sequenced was naive CD4+ T cells from PBMCs. Indicated subset: CD45RA+ positively selected. These receptors were taken from a man between 18 and 35 years old in good health. Some clones in this sample may be carry-over from other donors' samples.

CDR3 nucleotides: TGTGCCAGCAGTTTTTTGACAGGGGGCAACTATGGCTACACCTTC. Translated: CASSFLTGGNYGYTF. The rearrangement uses TRBV27 and TRBJ1-2; 10 bases match TRBD1. Germline V gene lookup returns CDR1 MNHEY and CDR2 SMNVEV (reference sequence). The trim removed 3 bases at V and 2 bases at J, leaving 3 bases unmatched. This CDR3 has 15 residues.

The J gene is TRBJ2-7, the V gene TRBV9, with D tentatively TRBD2 (5 bases). Germline CDR1 reads SGDLS; CDR2 reads YYNGEE. The CDR3 sequence is 15 residues long. The V and J ends lost 4 bases and 1 base respectively, with 15 bases between them. The CDR3: CASSTRTGTSYEQYF. As DNA, the CDR3 is TGTGCCAGCAGCACCCGGACGGGAACTTCCTACGAGCAGTACTTC.

J is TRBJ2-4 and V is TRBV7-2; TRBD2 matches 12 bases. Unmatched junction bases numbered 7, after V lost 0 bases and J lost 1 base. Germline CDR1 SGHTA, CDR2 FQGNSA. The CDR3 is 19 amino acids. The CDR3 DNA sequence: TGTGCCAGCAGCTTAGCGCCTAGCGGGAGGGCCGGGGCCAAAAACATTCAGTACTTC. Encoded protein: CASSLAPSGRAGAKNIQYF.

This clone appeared once. This chain joins TRBV5-1 and TRBJ2-4; tentative D call: TRBD1 (6 bases). This CDR3 has 18 residues. V shed 4 bases and J shed 0 bases, with 20 bases lying between them. Germline V lookup: CDR1 SGHRS, CDR2 YFSETQ. CDR3: CASSPADRQLLAKNIQYF. CDR3 coding DNA: TGCGCCAGCAGCCCAGCAGACAGGCAACTCTTAGCCAAAAACATTCAGTACTTC.

A single count supports this clone. The CDR3 reads CRAGTLYEQYF. DNA for the CDR3: TGCAGGGCCGGGACTTTATACGAGCAGTACTTC. The V and J genes are TRBV20-1 and TRBJ2-7, with a weak D call TRBD2 (6 bases). In germline, CDR1 is DFQATT, CDR2 SNEGSKA (reference sequence). This CDR3 region has 11 residues.

The V call is TRBV7-9, the J call TRBJ2-2, with D perhaps given as TRBD1 or TRBD2 (5 bases each). There are 16 residues in the CDR3. Per the germline V gene, CDR1 is SEHNR and CDR2 is FQNEAQ (reference sequence). V dropped 1 base and J dropped 3 bases, with 12 bases sitting between them. The CDR3 is CASSLGGSSDTGELFF. In nucleotides, the CDR3 is TGTGCCAGCAGCTTAGGGGGGTCCAGCGACACCGGGGAGCTGTTTTTT.

The chain links TRBV29-1 to TRBJ2-2, with a weak D call TRBD2 (5 bases). The CDR3 spans 13 residues. V was pared by 4 bases and J by 4 bases, with 10 bases between. Germline CDR1 is SQVTM and CDR2 is ANQGSEA. The CDR3 reads CSVGGGITGELFF. The CDR3 nucleotides are TGCAGCGTTGGAGGAGGAATCACCGGGGAGCTGTTTTTT.

The sample holds a few counts of this clone. The V gene is TRBV6-1, the J gene TRBJ1-2; no clear D gene. Germline CDR1 and CDR2: MNHNS and SASEGT. The CDR3 has 14 amino acids. V was trimmed by 0 bases and J by 0 bases, leaving 5 bases between them. CDR3 sequence reads: CASSEASPNYGYTF. CDR3 nucleotides: TGTGCCAGCAGTGAAGCAAGTCCTAACTATGGCTACACCTTC.

The J gene is TRBJ1-5, the V gene TRBV6-5, with no clear D. Trimming pared 5 bases from V and 6 bases from J, leaving 14 bases between. This CDR3 contains 14 residues. CDR1 and CDR2 (germline): MNHEY, SVGAGI. CDR3 bases: TGTGCCAGCAGTCCTTCCCAGAGCGTTCAGCCCCAGCATTTT. This gives the protein CASSPSQSVQPQHF.

About this clone: Within the sample, other DNA sequences also encode this same CDR3. The DNA of the CDR3 is TGCGCCAGCAGTGCAGAGTACGAGCAGTACTTC. Translated, it gives CASSAEYEQYF. J is TRBJ2-7 and V is TRBV5-1; D unresolved. Germline V gene data show CDR1 as SGHRS and CDR2 as YFSETQ. The V gene lost 5 bases and the J gene lost 4 bases, with 7 bases spanning the gap. This CDR3 has 11 residues.

The chain recombines TRBV6-1 with TRBJ2-7, with 12 bases lining up with TRBD1. Trimming took 3 bases from V and 3 from J; bases not matched to a gene: 3. The CDR3 extends over 15 amino acids. From germline, CDR1 is MNHNS and CDR2 SASEGT. CDR3 in amino acids: CASSDGTGGFYEQYF. The CDR3 nucleotides read TGTGCCAGCAGTGACGGGACAGGGGGCTTCTACGAGCAGTACTTC.

The count of this clone is one. V gene TRBV30 combines with J gene TRBJ1-1, with 8 positions matching TRBD1. This CDR3 is 20 amino acids long. Losses at the gene ends were 3 bases for V and 2 bases for J; bases not matched to a gene: 23. Germline CDR1 and CDR2: GTSNPN and SVGIG (reference sequence). The CDR3 region is CAWSVGQGRERTIPNTEAFF. For the CDR3, the DNA is TGTGCCTGGAGCGTTGGACAGGGAAGGGAACGAACGATACCTAACACTGAAGCTTTCTTT.

J is TRBJ2-1 and V is TRBV9; unclear D gene. This CDR3 has 15 amino acids. Germline V gene data show CDR1 as SGDLS and CDR2 as YYNGEE. Trimming pared 0 bases from V and 0 bases from J, leaving 7 bases between. This CDR3 is CASSVVGNSYNEQFF. CDR3 bases: TGTGCCAGCAGCGTAGTCGGAAACTCCTACAATGAGCAGTTCTTC.

The rearrangement joins TRBV7-8 to TRBJ2-7; TRBD2 matches at 9 bases. J gave up 2 bases and V 6 bases, and 5 bases lay outside the gene matches. The CDR3 consists of 14 residues. The germline V gene has CDR1 SGHVS and CDR2 FQNEAQ. The CDR3 nucleotides are TGTGCCAGCAGGTTGCGGGAGGGTCCCTACGAGCAGTACTTC. This sequence encodes CASRLREGPYEQYF.

This chain links TRBV11-1 with TRBJ2-1, with 10 bases lining up with TRBD2. The germline V gene has CDR1 SGHAT and CDR2 FQDESV (reference sequence). This CDR3 is 16 amino acids long. V was clipped by 5 bases and J by 4 bases; unmatched bases: 8. DNA of the CDR3: TGTGCCAGCAGCCACCCCACTAGCGGGAAATACAATGAGCAGTTCTTC. Encoded protein: CASSHPTSGKYNEQFF.

V usage is TRBV7-9 and J usage is TRBJ1-2; the match to TRBD1 covers 8 bases. CDR1 is SEHNR, CDR2 FQNEAQ, per germline (reference sequence). The V and J ends lost 5 bases and 8 bases, in that order; junction bases with no gene match: 4. The CDR3 covers 12 residues. Here the CDR3 reads CASSLGQAGYTF. The DNA of the CDR3 is TGTGCCAGCAGCCTGGGACAGGCAGGCTACACCTTC.

Concerning this clone itself: A much larger clone is a single base away; this may be a read error. Other DNA sequences from this sample encode an identical CDR3 as well. The chain joins TRBV7-7 to TRBJ1-5; D ambiguous. V was cut by 1 base and J by 0 bases, with 1 base left in between. Germline CDR1 SSHAT, CDR2 FNYEAQ (reference sequence). The CDR3 is 13 amino acids. The CDR3 sequence: CASSLDSNQPQHF. CDR3 coding DNA: TGTGCCAGCAGCTTAGATAGCAATCAGCCCCAGCATTTT.

The rearrangement joins TRBV7-9 to TRBJ1-1, with D hard to call. The CDR3 has 15 amino acids. Germline lookup yields CDR1 SEHNR and CDR2 FQNEAQ (reference sequence). Trimming shortened V by 1 base and J by 5 bases, and 14 bases separated the two germline ends. The CDR3 spells CASSLGGPGRTEAFF. The CDR3 DNA follows: TGTGCCAGCAGCTTAGGGGGTCCTGGGAGGACTGAAGCTTTCTTT.

Note on this clone: At one of its ends the junction is not consistent with the germline gene, which may arise from a read error. Other nucleotide sequences from this sample produce the same CDR3. The chain carries TRBV6-5 and TRBJ2-7; 7 nucleotides line up with TRBD1. CDR1 MNHEY and CDR2 SVGAGI come from the germline V gene. CDR3 length equals 14 residues. Here the CDR3 reads CASSNTGVGYEQYF. CDR3 DNA sequence: TGTGCCAGCAGTAACACAGGGGTGGGCTACGAGCAGTACTTT.

The V and J genes are TRBV2 and TRBJ2-1; 11 bases align to TRBD2. The germline V gene encodes CDR1 SNHLY and CDR2 FYNNEI. Trimming took 8 bases from V and 7 from J; bases not matched to a gene: 10. This CDR3 spans 15 amino acids. The CDR3 DNA is TGTGCCAGCCAAACGAATAGCGGGAGGGGTAATGAGCAGTTCTTC. The encoded protein is CASQTNSGRGNEQFF.

V usage is TRBV5-1 and J usage is TRBJ1-1; D may be TRBD1 (6 bases). Trimming took 5 bases from V and 10 from J, leaving 27 bases between them. This CDR3 spans 16 amino acids. CDR1 SGHRS and CDR2 YFSETQ come from the germline V gene. CDR3 nucleotides: TGCGCCAGCAGATTTGGTATGGGACAACAAGGGGAGGGAGCTTTCTTT. Translation: CASRFGMGQQGEGAFF. Drawing the rest from reference TRBV5-1 and TRBJ1-1, the complete variable domain is KAGVTQTPRYLIKTRGQQVTLSCSPISGHRSVSWYQQTPGQGLQFLFEYFSETQRNKGNFPGRFSGRQFSNSRSEMNVSTLELGDSALYLCASRFGMGQQGEGAFFGQGTRLTVV.

This clone has only one observation. The chain joins TRBV19 to TRBJ2-1, with 11 positions matching TRBD2. The CDR3 spans 16 residues. Germline V gene lookup returns CDR1 LNHDA and CDR2 SQIVND (reference sequence). Trimming at V came to 5 bases and at J to 3 bases, leaving 6 bases not matched to a gene. The CDR3 DNA is TGTGCCAGTAGTGGGAGCGGACTAGCGGGCTACAATGAGCAGTTCTTC. This translates into CASSGSGLAGYNEQFF.

The chain carries TRBV7-2 and TRBJ2-5; the D is unclear. Germline CDR1 SGHTA, CDR2 FQGNSA. Trimming removed 4 bases at V and 9 bases at J, with 24 bases between. The CDR3 sequence is 16 residues long. Here the CDR3 reads CASSSEWQRVGASQYF. The CDR3 bases are TGTGCCAGCAGCTCCGAGTGGCAGCGCGTCGGTGCGTCCCAGTACTTC.

This clone was seen a few times. V is TRBV19 and J is TRBJ1-1; TRBD1 might be the D (5 bases). The CDR3 has 13 residues. Germline CDR1 LNHDA, CDR2 SQIVND (reference sequence). Trimming took off 8 bases at V and 4 bases at J, with 14 bases between the two ends. The CDR3 sequence: CASARGVSTEAFF. The CDR3, as DNA: TGTGCCAGTGCGCGGGGGGTGAGCACTGAAGCTTTCTTT.